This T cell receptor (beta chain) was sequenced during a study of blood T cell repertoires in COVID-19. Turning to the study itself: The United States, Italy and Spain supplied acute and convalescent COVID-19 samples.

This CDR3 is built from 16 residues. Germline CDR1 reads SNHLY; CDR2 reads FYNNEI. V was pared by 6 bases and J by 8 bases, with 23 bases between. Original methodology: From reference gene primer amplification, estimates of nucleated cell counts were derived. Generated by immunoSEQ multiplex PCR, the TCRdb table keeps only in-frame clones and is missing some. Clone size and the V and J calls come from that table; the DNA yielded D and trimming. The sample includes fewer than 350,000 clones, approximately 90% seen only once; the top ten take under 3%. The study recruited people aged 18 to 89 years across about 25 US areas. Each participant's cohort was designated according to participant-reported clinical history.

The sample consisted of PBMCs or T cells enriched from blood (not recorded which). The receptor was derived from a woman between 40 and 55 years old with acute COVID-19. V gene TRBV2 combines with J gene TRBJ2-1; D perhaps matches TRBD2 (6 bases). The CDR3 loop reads CASRGALDTWGDEQFF. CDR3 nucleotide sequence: TGTGCCAGCAGGGGAGCTTTGGACACCTGGGGGGATGAGCAGTTCTTC.